Detailed here is one T cell receptor beta chain. This record belongs to a study of blood T cell repertoires in COVID-19. Study overall: Sites across the United States, Italy and Spain contributed samples from acute and convalescent COVID-19. T cells, B-cell-depleted T cells, or PBMCs provided the cDNA or gDNA that served as material.

In the original processing: Counts of nucleated cells, estimated from reference gene primer amplification, were obtained. Method: immunoSEQ multiplex PCR; TCRdb's copy keeps in-frame clones and lacks some. V, J and clone size derive from that table, while D and trimming were established from the DNA sequence. The data hold some 140,000 clones, with roughly 84% observed a single time. From germline, CDR1 is MGHRA and CDR2 YSYEKL. J was trimmed by 8 bases and V by 6 bases; bases with no gene match: 12. The CDR3 extends over 17 amino acids. The sequenced material came from peripheral blood. This sequence originates from a man in his fifties or sixties with acute or convalescent COVID-19. The J gene is TRBJ2-1, the V gene TRBV4-1, with 14 nucleotides matching TRBD2. In DNA, the CDR3 is TGCGCCAGCAGGTCGACTAGCGGGGGGGCAGAGGGAGATGAGCAGTTCTTC. As protein: CASRSTSGGAEGDEQFF.